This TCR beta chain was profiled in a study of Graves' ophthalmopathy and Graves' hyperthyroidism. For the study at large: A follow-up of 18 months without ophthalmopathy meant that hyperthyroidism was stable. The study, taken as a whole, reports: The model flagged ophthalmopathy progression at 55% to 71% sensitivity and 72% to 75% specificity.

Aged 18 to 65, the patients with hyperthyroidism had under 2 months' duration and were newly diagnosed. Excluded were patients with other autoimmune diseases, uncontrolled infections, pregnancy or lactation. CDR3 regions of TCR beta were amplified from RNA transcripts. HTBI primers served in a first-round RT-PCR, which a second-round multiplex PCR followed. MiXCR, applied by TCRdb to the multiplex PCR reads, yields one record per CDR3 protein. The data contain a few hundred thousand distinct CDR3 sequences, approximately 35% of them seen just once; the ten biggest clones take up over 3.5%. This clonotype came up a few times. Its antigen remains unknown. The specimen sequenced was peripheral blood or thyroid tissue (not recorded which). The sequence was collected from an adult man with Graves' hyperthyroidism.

This CDR3 is CASSVADSSYEQYF. In DNA form, the CDR3 reads TGTGCCAGCAGCGTAGCCGACAGTTCCTACGAGCAGTACTTC. This chain uses TRBV9 with TRBJ2-7; TRBD1 might be the D (5 bases). V lost 0 bases and J lost 1, with 8 bases in between. The CDR3 consists of 14 residues. From germline, CDR1 is SGDLS and CDR2 YYNGEE.